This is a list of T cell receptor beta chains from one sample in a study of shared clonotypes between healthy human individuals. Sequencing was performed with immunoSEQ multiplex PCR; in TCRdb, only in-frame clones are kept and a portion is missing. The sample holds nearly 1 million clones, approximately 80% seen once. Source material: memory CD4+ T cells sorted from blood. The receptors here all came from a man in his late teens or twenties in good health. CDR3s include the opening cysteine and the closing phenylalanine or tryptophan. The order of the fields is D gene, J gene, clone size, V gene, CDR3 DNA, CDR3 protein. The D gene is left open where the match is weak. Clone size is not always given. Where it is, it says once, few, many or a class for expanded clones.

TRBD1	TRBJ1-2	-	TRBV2	TGTGCCAGCAGGGGACAGGGTCATGGCTACACCTTC	CASRGQGHGYTF
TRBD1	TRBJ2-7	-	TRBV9	TGTGCCAGCAGCGTAGGTGGGACAGACTACGAGCAGTACTTC	CASSVGGTDYEQYF
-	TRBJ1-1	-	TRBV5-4	TGTGCCAGCAGCTTGAATGCTGAAGCTTTCTTT	CASSLNAEAFF
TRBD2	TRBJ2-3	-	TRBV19	TGTGCCAGTAGTATCGCTGCCAGCGGGGGGCCTACGCAGTATTTT	CASSIAASGGPTQYF
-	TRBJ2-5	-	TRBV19	TGTGCCAGTAGCACGTACTGGGGGGAGACCCAGTACTTC	CASSTYWGETQYF
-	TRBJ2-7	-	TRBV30	TGTGCCTGGAGTGTTATAGGGTTACCCTACGAGCAGTACTTC	CAWSVIGLPYEQYF
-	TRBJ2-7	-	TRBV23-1	TGCGCCAGCAGATCAAGGGCAGGGGACGAGCAGTACTTC	CASRSRAGDEQYF
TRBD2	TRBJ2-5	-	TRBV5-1	TGCGCCAGCAGCTTGCGGCGGGGGGGCCAAGAGACCCAGTACTTC	CASSLRRGGQETQYF
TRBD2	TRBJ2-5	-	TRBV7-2	TGTGCCAGCAGCTTTGGAGTAGCGGGAGGGGAGACCCAGTACTTC	CASSFGVAGGETQYF
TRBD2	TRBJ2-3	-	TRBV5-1	TGCGCCAGCAGCCCTCGGCGGGGGTTCACAGATACGCAGTATTTT	CASSPRRGFTDTQYF
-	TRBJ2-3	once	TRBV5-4	TGTGCCAGCACCACAGGCCGTAGCACAGATACGCAGTATTTT	CASTTGRSTDTQYF
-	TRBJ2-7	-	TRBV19	TGTGCCAGTAGTTCCCAGGCGTACGAGCAGTACTTC	CASSSQAYEQYF
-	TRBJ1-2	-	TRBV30	TGTGCCTGGAGTGGAGGCAGCAACTATGGCTACACCTTC	CAWSGGSNYGYTF
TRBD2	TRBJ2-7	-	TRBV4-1	TGCGCCAGCAGCCAAGATCCGGGGAGGGCCTACGAGCAGTACTTC	CASSQDPGRAYEQYF
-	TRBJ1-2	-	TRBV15	TGTGCCACCAGCAGAGTTGGTATTGGGGTCTCTTTCTATGGCTACACCTTC	CATSRVGIGVSFYGYTF
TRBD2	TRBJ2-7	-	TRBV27	TGTGCCAGCAGTTTAGTCGGACTAGCGGGAGGAGAAGACGAGCAGTACTTC	CASSLVGLAGGEDEQYF
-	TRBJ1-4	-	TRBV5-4	TGTGCCAGCAGCTTGAGGTCCGGTGCAACTAATGAAAAACTGTTTTTT	CASSLRSGATNEKLFF
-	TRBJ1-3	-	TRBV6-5	TGTGCCAGCAGCCGGACCGGCTCTGGAAACACCATATATTTT	CASSRTGSGNTIYF
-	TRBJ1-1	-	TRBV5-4	TGTGCCAGCAGCCTAGAAGGAAACACTGAAGCTTTCTTT	CASSLEGNTEAFF
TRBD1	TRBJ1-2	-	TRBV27	TGTGCCAGCAGCCCGGGACAGGGTATTGGCTACACCTTC	CASSPGQGIGYTF
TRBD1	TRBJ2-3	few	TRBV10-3	TGTGCCATCAGTTCGGGACAGGGGTACACAGATACGCAGTATTTT	CAISSGQGYTDTQYF
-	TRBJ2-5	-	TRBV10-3	TGTGCCATCAGTGATAACACCGGTAAACAAGAGACCCAGTACTTC	CAISDNTGKQETQYF
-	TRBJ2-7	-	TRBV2	TGTGCCAGCAGTGGGACATCAACCTACGAGCAGTACTTC	CASSGTSTYEQYF
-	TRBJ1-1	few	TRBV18	TGTGCCAGCTCAGGCGCAGGGAACACTGAAGCTTTCTTT	CASSGAGNTEAFF
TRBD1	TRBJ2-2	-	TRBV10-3	TGTGCCATCAGTATACAGGGGGCCGGCGGGGAGCTGTTTTTT	CAISIQGAGGELFF
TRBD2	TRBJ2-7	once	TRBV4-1	TGCGCCAGCAGCCAAGCCCTGGGTAGCGGGAGCCACGAGCAGTACTTC	CASSQALGSGSHEQYF
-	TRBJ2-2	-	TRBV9	TGTGCCAGCAGCGTAGACGGGCACGCGGCCGGGGAGCTGTTTTTT	CASSVDGHAAGELFF
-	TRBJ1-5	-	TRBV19	TGTGCCAGTAGTCTTACCAGGTGGGCACAGCCCCAGCATTTT	CASSLTRWAQPQHF
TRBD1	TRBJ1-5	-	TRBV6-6	TGTGCCAGCAGTTACGGGACAGATAGCAATCAGCCCCAGCATTTT	CASSYGTDSNQPQHF
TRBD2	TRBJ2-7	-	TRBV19	TGTGCCAGTAGTCCCCCACAGCGGGAGACCGAGCAGTACTTC	CASSPPQRETEQYF
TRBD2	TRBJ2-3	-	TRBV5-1	TGCGCCAGCAGCACCTCGCCTAGCGGGAGCACAGATACGCAGTATTTT	CASSTSPSGSTDTQYF
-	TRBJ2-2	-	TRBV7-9	TGTGCCAGCAGCCCCAGGGTCCTCACCGGGGAGCTGTTTTTT	CASSPRVLTGELFF
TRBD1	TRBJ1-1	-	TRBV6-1	TGTGCCAGCAGTGAGTTACAGGGGGTGAACACTGAAGCTTTCTTT	CASSELQGVNTEAFF
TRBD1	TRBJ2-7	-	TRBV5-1	TGCGCCAGCAGCTTGGCGGGACAGGGGACAGTAAAGTACTTC	CASSLAGQGTVKYF
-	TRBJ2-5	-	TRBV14	TGTGCCAGCAGCCCAGCAGGGAGAACCCAGTACTTC	CASSPAGRTQYF
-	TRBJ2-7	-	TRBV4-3	TGCGCCAGCAGCCAATCCTACGGCAGGGCCGTGTTCTACGAGCAGTACTTC	CASSQSYGRAVFYEQYF
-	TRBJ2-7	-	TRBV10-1	TGCGCCAGCAGCCACACATCCTACGAGCAGTACTTC	CASSHTSYEQYF
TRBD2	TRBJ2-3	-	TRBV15	TGTGCCACCAGCAGAGCAGGCCTAGCGGACCCAGCGCAGTATTTT	CATSRAGLADPAQYF
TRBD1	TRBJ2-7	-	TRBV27	TGTGCCAGCAGTCTCACCGGGACAGGGCGATACGAGCAGTACTTC	CASSLTGTGRYEQYF
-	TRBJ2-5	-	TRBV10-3	TGTGCCATCAGTGAGTGGGTAAGGCAGGGTGTGGAGACCCAGTACTTC	CAISEWVRQGVETQYF
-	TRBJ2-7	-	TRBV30	TGTGCCTGGAGTGTACGAGACGACGAGCAGTACTTC	CAWSVRDDEQYF
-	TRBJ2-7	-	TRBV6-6	TGTGCCAGCAGTTCGGAGGGTGGGACCTACGAGCAGTACTTC	CASSSEGGTYEQYF
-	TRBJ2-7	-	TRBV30	TGTGCCGTGACATGGACCGGGACTTATCCTCAAGCGCAGTACTTC	CAVTWTGTYPQAQYF
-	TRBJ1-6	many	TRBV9	TGTGCCAGCAGCTCATACTACGTAGCCGGTTCACCCCTCCACTTT	CASSSYYVAGSPLHF
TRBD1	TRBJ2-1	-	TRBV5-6	TGTGCCAGTCACTTGGGGACAGGGAAGAATGAGCAGTTCTTC	CASHLGTGKNEQFF
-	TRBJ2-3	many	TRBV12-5	TGTGCTAGTGGGACAGGCTACGGCACAGATACGCAGTATTTT	CASGTGYGTDTQYF
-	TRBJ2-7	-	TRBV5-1	TGCGCCAGCAGCTTAGCGCGGGGAGGCGAGCAGTACTTC	CASSLARGGEQYF
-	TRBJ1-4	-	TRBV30	TGTGCCTGGAGTGTACGACAGAATGAAAAACTGTTTTTT	CAWSVRQNEKLFF
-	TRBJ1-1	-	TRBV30	TGTGCCTGGAAGGAGGGGATGAACACTGAAGCTTTCTTT	CAWKEGMNTEAFF
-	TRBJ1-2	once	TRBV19	TGTGCCAGTATGGGCAGGGGTGGGGTAAGCGATGGCTACACCTTC	CASMGRGGVSDGYTF
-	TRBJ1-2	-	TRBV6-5	TGTGCCAGCAGGAGCCCTTCTAACTATGGCTACACCTTC	CASRSPSNYGYTF
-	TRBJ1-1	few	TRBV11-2	TGTGCCAGCAGCTTAGGGGCGCCCCGTGAAGCTTTCTTT	CASSLGAPREAFF
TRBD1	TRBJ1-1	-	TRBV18	TGTGCCAGCTCGGCGTGGACAGGGAGCGAAATGAACACTGAAGCTTTCTTT	CASSAWTGSEMNTEAFF
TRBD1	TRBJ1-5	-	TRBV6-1	TGTGCCAGCGGGGAAGGACAGGTACGACAGCCCCAGCATTTT	CASGEGQVRQPQHF
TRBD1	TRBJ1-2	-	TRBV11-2	TGTGCCAGCAGCTCGACAGGGGGATATGGCTACACCTTC	CASSSTGGYGYTF
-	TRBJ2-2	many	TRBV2	TGTGCCAGCAGCGAAAACGCAGGGGCCGGGGAGCTGTTTTTT	CASSENAGAGELFF
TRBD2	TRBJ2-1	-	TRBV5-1	TGCGCCAGCAGCTTAAACCCGGGACTAAAAAGCCCCAATGAGCAGTTCTTC	CASSLNPGLKSPNEQFF